This TCR beta chain was captured by sequencing in a study of tumor and adjacent non-tumor tissue in lung cancer. With respect to this clonotype: Its antigen is unidentified. A junction end diverges from the germline sequence, so it may reflect a read error.

The template was RNA from unsorted bulk tissue. The library came from three nested PCR rounds adapted from ARM-PCR protocols. TCRdb reprocessed the multiplex PCR reads with MiXCR, giving one entry per CDR3 protein. The sample contains about 110,000 distinct CDR3 sequences, roughly 75% of which appear only once. Germline CDR1 and CDR2: SGHAT and FQNNGV. This CDR3 comprises 14 residues. Broader study findings: Significantly higher TCR diversity was found in tumor than normal lung.

The receptor was isolated from a woman aged 60-75 years with non-small cell lung cancer. Source material: lung tumor tissue. This sequence joins TRBV11-2 and TRBJ2-7; 7 bases agree with TRBD1. CDR3 sequence (DNA): TGTGCCTGCAGCTTATCCACTGGGACAGTCGAGCAGTATTTC. Translated, it gives CACSLSTGTVEQYF.